This T cell receptor beta chain emerged from a study of blood T cell repertoires in COVID-19. The sample holds one count of this clone. The data were produced by immunoSEQ multiplex PCR, yet TCRdb's version contains in-frame clones alone and is incomplete. The data show 300,000 to 450,000 clones, with over 75% seen just once and over 2% held by the top ten. Sequenced material: peripheral blood. The clonotype comes from a woman in her sixties with COVID-19, enrolled during active disease.

The CDR3 region is CASSLAQELSSGNTIYF. Written as DNA, the CDR3 is TGTGCCAGCAGCTTAGCGCAAGAGCTTAGCTCTGGAAACACCATATATTTT. The J gene is TRBJ1-3, the V gene TRBV7-4, with D unclear. Germline CDR1 and CDR2: SGHVT and SQSDAQ. This CDR3 is built from 17 residues. Trimming stripped 0 bases from V and 0 bases from J, with 12 bases between. The variable domain in full, completed from reference TRBV7-4 and TRBJ1-3, reads GAGVSQSPRYKVAKRGRDVALRCDSISGHVTLYWYRQTLGQGSEVLTYSQSDAQRDKSGRPSGRFSAERPERSVSTLKIQRTEQGDSAVYLCASSLAQELSSGNTIYFGEGSWLTVV.